The rows below give T cell receptor beta chains drawn from one sample of a study of CD4 and CD8 cells across lung adenocarcinoma regions. TCRdb recomputed calls from the PCR reads with MiXCR, one row per CDR3 protein. The table includes approximately 8,700 distinct CDR3 sequences, about half detected once. The specimen was CD8+ T cells from the margin of a lung tumor. The source is a female donor with lung adenocarcinoma. The CD4 and CD8 labels of this study may be unreliable. CDR3s include the opening cysteine and the closing phenylalanine or tryptophan. Fields, in order: V gene, D gene, J gene, clone size, CDR3 DNA, CDR3 protein. D genes are given only for firm matches. Clone sizes are given selectively: once, few, many, or a class where the clone is expanded.

V gene: TRBV11-2; D gene: -; J gene: TRBJ2-5; clone size: many; CDR3 DNA: TGTGCCAACATAATCCTAAGCTTATTTGGACAGCAAGAGACCCAGTACTTC; CDR3 protein: CANIILSLFGQQETQYF
V gene: TRBV27; D gene: -; J gene: TRBJ2-1; clone size: -; CDR3 DNA: TGTGCCAGCAGTCCTCTTACCCCCTACAATGAGCAGTTCTTC; CDR3 protein: CASSPLTPYNEQFF
V gene: TRBV6-5; D gene: -; J gene: TRBJ2-1; clone size: medium-sized; CDR3 DNA: TGTGCCAGCAGTTCGTTTCTAGGGGGGGCCTACAATGAGCAGTTCTTC; CDR3 protein: CASSSFLGGAYNEQFF
V gene: TRBV27; D gene: TRBD2; J gene: TRBJ2-1; clone size: -; CDR3 DNA: TGTGCCAGCAGCTCTCCGGGGGCTAGCGGGACTTATGCGCAGTTCTTT; CDR3 protein: CASSSPGASGTYAQFF
V gene: TRBV5-1; D gene: TRBD2; J gene: TRBJ2-2; clone size: -; CDR3 DNA: TGCGCCAGCAGCTCTAGCGGGAGTATGGCTGGGGAGCTGTTTTTT; CDR3 protein: CASSSSGSMAGELFF
V gene: TRBV10-1; D gene: -; J gene: TRBJ2-2; clone size: large; CDR3 DNA: TGCGCCAGCAGTGAGCGCAGGGCTCCGACCGGGGAGCTGTTTTTT; CDR3 protein: CASSERRAPTGELFF
V gene: TRBV7-3; D gene: -; J gene: TRBJ2-3; clone size: -; CDR3 DNA: TGTGCCAGCAGCTTGGCGGGAAGCACAGATACGCAGTATTTT; CDR3 protein: CASSLAGSTDTQYF
V gene: TRBV27; D gene: -; J gene: TRBJ2-3; clone size: hyperexpanded; CDR3 DNA: TGTGCCAGCGGTCCTCCAGATACGCAGTATTTT; CDR3 protein: CASGPPDTQYF
V gene: TRBV11-3; D gene: -; J gene: TRBJ2-3; clone size: -; CDR3 DNA: TGTGCCAGGGGGCTGTTAGTGAAAAATACGCAGTATTTC; CDR3 protein: CARGLLVKNTQYF
V gene: TRBV6-5; D gene: TRBD2; J gene: TRBJ2-3; clone size: medium-sized; CDR3 DNA: TGTGCCAGCCAGGAGACTAGCCGTGATGCAGATACGCAGTATTTT; CDR3 protein: CASQETSRDADTQYF
V gene: TRBV10-2; D gene: -; J gene: TRBJ2-4; clone size: -; CDR3 DNA: TGCCGCAGCAAGGTCCGGCGAGCCCCAGACACTCAGTACTTT; CDR3 protein: CRSKVRRAPDTQYF
V gene: TRBV27; D gene: -; J gene: TRBJ2-4; clone size: -; CDR3 DNA: TGTGCCAGGGGGTTGAGAGCCACAGACATGCAGTACTTT; CDR3 protein: CARGLRATDMQYF
V gene: TRBV4-1; D gene: -; J gene: TRBJ2-1; clone size: once; CDR3 DNA: TGCGCCAGCAGCCTTACTACAGGGTACAATGAGCAGTTCTTC; CDR3 protein: CASSLTTGYNEQFF
V gene: TRBV27; D gene: -; J gene: TRBJ2-5; clone size: -; CDR3 DNA: TGCGCCAGCCGTGCCCCAGAGACGCAGTACTTC; CDR3 protein: CASRAPETQYF
V gene: TRBV20-1; D gene: -; J gene: TRBJ2-3; clone size: few; CDR3 DNA: TGCAGTGCTCCCGACGGGCATAAAGGAACAGATACGCAGTATTTT; CDR3 protein: CSAPDGHKGTDTQYF
V gene: TRBV6-1; D gene: TRBD1; J gene: TRBJ2-1; clone size: medium-sized; CDR3 DNA: TGTGCCAGCAGTGGCCGGCCGGGACAGGGAATTCGCAATGAGCAGTTCTTC; CDR3 protein: CASSGRPGQGIRNEQFF
V gene: TRBV7-6; D gene: TRBD2; J gene: TRBJ2-1; clone size: few; CDR3 DNA: TGTGCCAGCAGCCCACAAATAGCGGGTAGCTCCTACAATGAGCAGTTCTTC; CDR3 protein: CASSPQIAGSSYNEQFF
V gene: TRBV6-5; D gene: -; J gene: TRBJ2-7; clone size: -; CDR3 DNA: TGTGCCAGCAGTTACACAGGCGACGAGCAGTACTTC; CDR3 protein: CASSYTGDEQYF
V gene: TRBV27; D gene: -; J gene: TRBJ2-2; clone size: once; CDR3 DNA: TGTGCCAGCAGTATGGGGACCGGGGAGCTGTTTTTT; CDR3 protein: CASSMGTGELFF
V gene: TRBV27; D gene: -; J gene: TRBJ2-1; clone size: few; CDR3 DNA: TGTGCCAGCAGTTTATCGGAAAAAAATGAGCAGTTCTTC; CDR3 protein: CASSLSEKNEQFF
V gene: TRBV7-9; D gene: -; J gene: TRBJ2-7; clone size: -; CDR3 DNA: TGTGCCAGCAGCTTAGCATCTAGAGCTTACGAGCAGTACTTC; CDR3 protein: CASSLASRAYEQYF
V gene: TRBV6-1; D gene: -; J gene: TRBJ2-5; clone size: few; CDR3 DNA: TGTGCCAGCACCGAGGGCCCCTCGACTGAGACCCAGTACTTC; CDR3 protein: CASTEGPSTETQYF
V gene: TRBV6-1; D gene: TRBD1; J gene: TRBJ2-5; clone size: large; CDR3 DNA: TGTGCCAGCAGTGAAAACGGAAGGACAGGGGGTCGAAGAGAGACCCAGTACTTC; CDR3 protein: CASSENGRTGGRRETQYF
V gene: TRBV10-1; D gene: -; J gene: TRBJ2-3; clone size: -; CDR3 DNA: TGCGCCAGCGGGCTCGATGACACAGAGACGCAGTATTTT; CDR3 protein: CASGLDDTETQYF
V gene: TRBV10-1; D gene: -; J gene: TRBJ2-4; clone size: -; CDR3 DNA: TGCGCCAGCAAGGTCCGGCAAGCCCAAGACACTCAGTACTTC; CDR3 protein: CASKVRQAQDTQYF
V gene: TRBV27; D gene: TRBD2; J gene: TRBJ2-1; clone size: medium-sized; CDR3 DNA: TGTGCCAGCAGTTTCCTTCAACTAGCGGGAGCTAGAAATGAGCAGTTCTTC; CDR3 protein: CASSFLQLAGARNEQFF
V gene: TRBV24-1; D gene: -; J gene: TRBJ2-4; clone size: -; CDR3 DNA: TGTGCCACCAGTGAGGGCGGAAACACCCAGTACTTC; CDR3 protein: CATSEGGNTQYF
V gene: TRBV27; D gene: TRBD2; J gene: TRBJ2-3; clone size: -; CDR3 DNA: TGTGCCAGCACCCCGACTAGCTCAGACATGCAGTACTTT; CDR3 protein: CASTPTSSDMQYF
V gene: TRBV4-2; D gene: -; J gene: TRBJ1-1; clone size: -; CDR3 DNA: TGTGCCAGCAGCCAAGATCGTGAAGCTTTCTTT; CDR3 protein: CASSQDREAFF
V gene: TRBV6-1; D gene: -; J gene: TRBJ2-5; clone size: once; CDR3 DNA: TGTGCCAGCAGCCCCGTGGGGGCATGGGAGACCCAGTACTTC; CDR3 protein: CASSPVGAWETQYF